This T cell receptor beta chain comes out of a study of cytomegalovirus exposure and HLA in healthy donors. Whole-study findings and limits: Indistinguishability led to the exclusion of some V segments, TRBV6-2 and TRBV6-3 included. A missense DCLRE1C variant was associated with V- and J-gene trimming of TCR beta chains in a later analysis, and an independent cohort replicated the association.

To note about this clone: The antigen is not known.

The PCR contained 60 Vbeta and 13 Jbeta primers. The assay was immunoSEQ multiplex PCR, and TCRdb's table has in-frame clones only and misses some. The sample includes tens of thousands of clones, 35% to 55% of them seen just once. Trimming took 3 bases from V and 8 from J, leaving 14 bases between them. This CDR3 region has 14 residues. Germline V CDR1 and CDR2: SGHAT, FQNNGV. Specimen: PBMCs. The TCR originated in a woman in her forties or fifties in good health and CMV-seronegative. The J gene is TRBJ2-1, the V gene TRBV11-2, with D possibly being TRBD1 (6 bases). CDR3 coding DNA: TGTGCCAGCAGCTTCCCTCCCGAGGGGGATGAGCAGTTCTTC. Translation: CASSFPPEGDEQFF.